One sample yielded the 11 T cell receptor beta chains listed below, sequenced in a study of CD8 T cells in ankylosing spondylitis. Via MiXCR, TCRdb re-called the 5' RACE reads, giving one row per CDR3 protein. Found here are around 320,000 distinct CDR3 sequences, less than 25% of them singletons; the top ten hold under 4%. The specimen sequenced was blood, either unsorted or a sorted T cell fraction (not recorded which). All receptors come from a female donor with ankylosing spondylitis or in good health (not recorded which).

The V and J genes are TRBV20-1 and TRBJ1-6, with D hard to call. The germline gives CDR1 DFQATT, CDR2 SNEGSKA (reference sequence). The CDR3 is 12 amino acids. V dropped 4 bases and J dropped 8 bases, with 9 bases sitting between them. CDR3 region: CSAIGRDSPLHF. DNA of the CDR3: TGCAGTGCTATAGGGCGAGATTCACCCCTCCACTTT.

Comments on this clonotype: Mismatch with germline at one junction end may stem from a read error. This chain links TRBV9 with TRBJ2-1, with a possible D match to TRBD2 (6 bases). This CDR3 spans 15 amino acids. The germline gives CDR1 SGDLS, CDR2 YYNGEE. The CDR3 nucleotides read TGTGCCAGCAGCGTAGGGGGACTTTCCTCCAATGAGCAGTTCTTC. Protein sequence: CASSVGGLSSNEQFF.

The V and J genes are TRBV7-2 and TRBJ1-2, with 8 bases identical to TRBD1. Germline V gives CDR1 SGHTA, CDR2 FQGNSA. CDR3 length: 15 amino acids. V gave up 1 base and J gave up 1 base; unmatched junction bases: 2. The CDR3, as DNA: TGTGCCAGCAGCTTAGGACAGGGGCTTAACTATGGCTACACCTTC. This translates into CASSLGQGLNYGYTF.

This clonotype was seen more than once but under ten times. V is TRBV11-2 and J is TRBJ2-7; D may match TRBD1 or TRBD2 (5 bases each). Trimming took off 5 bases at V and 3 bases at J, with 17 bases between the two ends. This CDR3 has 15 residues. Germline V gene lookup returns CDR1 SGHAT and CDR2 FQNNGV. The CDR3 DNA reads as TGTGCCAGCAGCCCCCCGGGACGGCCCGTCTACGAGCAGTACTTC. Translated, it gives CASSPPGRPVYEQYF.

The chain couples TRBV4-1 to TRBJ2-3, with a tentative D call TRBD2 (7 bases). V shed 1 base and J shed 3 bases, with 14 bases lying between them. This CDR3 is 16 amino acids long. Per germline, CDR1 MGHRA and CDR2 YSYEKL. The CDR3 reads CASSQVAGAQTDTQYF. As DNA, the CDR3 is TGCGCCAGCAGCCAAGTGGCGGGGGCCCAAACAGATACGCAGTATTTT.

At least ten counts were recorded for this clonotype. This chain joins TRBV20-1 and TRBJ2-1; D perhaps matches TRBD1 (5 bases). Germline loops: CDR1 DFQATT, CDR2 SNEGSKA (reference sequence). The CDR3 is 11 residues long. The V end was cut by 8 bases, the J end by 8 bases, with 13 bases between. In nucleotides, the CDR3 is TGCAGTTGCCCAGGGTCGGATGAGCAGTTCTTC. Translating gives CSCPGSDEQFF.

This chain connects TRBV27 to TRBJ2-3; 7 bases align to TRBD2. Trimming at V came to 2 bases and at J to 6 bases, leaving 8 bases not matched to a gene. Per germline, CDR1 MNHEY and CDR2 SMNVEV (reference sequence). The CDR3 is 15 residues long. The CDR3 nucleotides are TGTGCCAGCAGTTTAGCGGGAGATCCCAGGGATACGCAGTATTTT. Translation gives CASSLAGDPRDTQYF.

The chain joins TRBV6-2 or TRBV6-3 to TRBJ1-2, with no clear D. The CDR3 loop spans 15 amino acids. Trimming left V 6 bases short and J 1 base short, with 15 bases between. Germline lookup yields CDR1 MNHEY and CDR2 SVGEGT. The DNA for the CDR3 is TGTGCCAGCAGCCCTAATGTCGGACGTAACTATGGCTACACCTTC. It specifies CASSPNVGRNYGYTF.

This clonotype has more than one count but fewer than ten. The chain has TRBV7-3 and TRBJ2-1; D possibly uses TRBD1 or TRBD2 (6 bases each). The V gene lost 5 bases and the J gene lost 0 bases, with 14 bases spanning the gap. Per the germline V gene, CDR1 is SGHTA and CDR2 is FQGTGA. The CDR3 loop spans 16 amino acids. The CDR3: CASSPGDSSSYNEQFF. Here the CDR3 DNA reads TGTGCCAGCAGCCCAGGGGACTCTAGCTCCTACAATGAGCAGTTCTTC.

This clonotype was detected many times. The chain joins TRBV12-3 or TRBV12-4 to TRBJ2-1; 8 positions match TRBD2. This CDR3 contains 15 residues. V was clipped by 3 bases and J by 1 base; unmatched bases: 2. CDR3 in DNA: TGTGCCAGCAGTTTCACTAGCGGATCCTACAATGAGCAGTTCTTC. Protein product: CASSFTSGSYNEQFF.

This clonotype was counted between two and nine times. V gene TRBV20-1 combines with J gene TRBJ2-5; D gene unclear. Germline lookup yields CDR1 DFQATT and CDR2 SNEGSKA (reference sequence). Trimming took off 2 bases at V and 5 bases at J, with 3 bases between the two ends. This CDR3 spans 10 amino acids. In DNA form, the CDR3 reads TGCAGTGCTAGATTGGAGACCCAGTACTTC. Encoded protein: CSARLETQYF.